This TCR beta chain emerged from a study of T cells expressing NK-cell markers. CDR1 is SNHLY and CDR2 is FYNNEI in the germline V gene. The CDR3 length is 12 residues. 5'RACE template switching with UMIs produced the TCR beta cDNA. TCRdb reprocessed the 5' RACE reads and reports one entry per CDR3 protein, with no DNA. The sample is made up of almost 450,000 distinct CDR3 sequences, and the top ten hold more than 7% of it. The chain couples TRBV2 to TRBJ2-2; TCRdb outputs TRBD1, but without DNA this stays unchecked. The material sequenced was blood T cells: a sorted CD56 or NKG2C T cell subset, CD4+ or CD8+ T cells, or bulk PBMC T cells (not recorded which). The TCR sequence derives from a woman between 18 and 70 years old in good health. The CDR3 region is CASRRGTGELFF.